These T cell receptor beta chains were read from a single sample in a study of blood T cell repertoires in COVID-19. The data were produced by immunoSEQ multiplex PCR, yet TCRdb's version contains in-frame clones alone and is incomplete. This sample has 100,000 or so clones, with roughly 92% found just once. Sequencing used peripheral blood. The receptor source for this set is a woman aged 45-59 years with COVID-19, enrolled during active disease. Both conserved end residues are trimmed from each CDR3. The order of the fields is D gene, J gene, V gene, CDR3 protein. A D gene is named only where the DNA matches it firmly.

NA TRBJ1-3 TRBV4-1 ASSQQRSSGNTIY
NA TRBJ1-1 TRBV7-2 ASSLRINTEAF
TRBD2 TRBJ2-1 TRBV6-2/TRBV6-3 ASSLHRLAGAYNEQF
NA TRBJ2-4 TRBV19 ASSIGGTFGIQY
NA TRBJ2-1 TRBV11-3 ASSLPYNEQF
TRBD2 TRBJ2-3 TRBV18 ASSQGSGGTTDTQY
TRBD1 TRBJ1-1 TRBV4-3 ASSPGTVSMNTEAF
NA TRBJ1-1 TRBV30 AWTQENTEAF
TRBD1 TRBJ1-2 TRBV5-1 ASKDLGTGGYLGGYT
NA TRBJ2-5 TRBV3-1/TRBV3-2 ASRPTGETQY
TRBD1 TRBJ2-2 TRBV5-5 ASSQGTANTGELF
NA TRBJ1-5 TRBV19 ASSWGATHQH
TRBD1 TRBJ2-6 TRBV18 ASSPPKKGTESSGANVLT
NA TRBJ1-4 TRBV30 AWSLSLGGPNEKLF
NA TRBJ2-7 TRBV3-1/TRBV3-2 ASSLNTGLISYEQY
NA TRBJ1-5 TRBV19 ASSAQGFGQPQH
NA TRBJ1-2 TRBV19 ASSINTGEVYGYT
NA TRBJ2-6 TRBV11-2 ASSSYRAVTGANVLT
NA TRBJ2-7 TRBV11-2 ASSSEETYEQY
TRBD1 TRBJ1-5 TRBV27 ASRSWGQGAFQH
NA TRBJ1-5 TRBV6-5 ASVRTYYSNQPQH
NA TRBJ1-5 TRBV10-1 ASSDAGNQPQH
NA TRBJ1-2 TRBV13 ASSLAEGGYT
NA TRBJ1-1 TRBV7-8 ASSLAPKGTEAF
TRBD1 TRBJ1-2 TRBV4-3 ASSPRTGGYT
TRBD1 TRBJ1-4 TRBV2 ASRRQGANEKLF
NA TRBJ1-2 TRBV15 ATSRARRSTEIYGYT
TRBD2 TRBJ2-3 TRBV28 ASSSRLAGGYTDTQY
TRBD1 TRBJ1-2 TRBV30 AWSRAGGPRNYGYT
NA TRBJ1-5 TRBV5-5 ASSPGGGAQPQH
NA TRBJ1-5 TRBV6-5 ASRGGDGSQPQH
TRBD1 TRBJ1-2 TRBV29-1 SVRQGFNYGYT
TRBD2 TRBJ2-3 TRBV10-3 AISESSGGPTDTQY
NA TRBJ2-3 TRBV7-3 ASSLGLDSTDTQY
NA TRBJ1-1 TRBV11-3 ASSFGTPNTEAF
NA TRBJ2-2 TRBV7-6 ASSLSGRRDTGELF
NA TRBJ1-4 TRBV9 ASSEGTIGEKLF
TRBD1 TRBJ1-3 TRBV11-2 ASSPQGAYTIY
NA TRBJ1-6 TRBV27 ASSLSSPALSKPH
NA TRBJ1-2 TRBV24-1 ATSDSTPGLGIGGYT
NA TRBJ1-6 TRBV7-2 ATPWEGKASYNSPLH
NA TRBJ1-4 TRBV7-6 ASSLGGGGEKLF
TRBD2 TRBJ2-5 TRBV20-1 SASIVAGGHETQY
TRBD1 TRBJ1-1 TRBV19 ASRGQGGKTEAF
NA TRBJ1-2 TRBV4-1 ASSPPSQGLGYGYT
NA TRBJ1-2 TRBV7-9 ASSLSGVGYT
TRBD2 TRBJ2-3 TRBV28 ASRPTSVGRGYTDTQY
NA TRBJ2-5 TRBV19 ASSQGLGHKDQY
NA TRBJ2-6 TRBV7-3 ASSFPPFSGANVLT
TRBD1 TRBJ1-2 TRBV5-1 ASSFEPQGAEGYT
NA TRBJ1-5 TRBV24-1 ATSDLSGNQPQH